This TCR beta chain was found in a study of T cells in Graves' hyperthyroidism and ophthalmopathy. Authors of the study amplified TCR beta CDR3 regions from RNA transcripts. First-round RT-PCR of the TCR CDR3 relied on the HTBI primer set. TCRdb analysed the multiplex PCR reads with MiXCR anew, one entry per CDR3 protein. Counted here are roughly 93,000 distinct CDR3 sequences, around 40% occurring once; the ten biggest clones make up 10%. CDR1 is LNHNV and CDR2 is YYDKDF in the germline V gene (reference sequence). Trimming stripped 0 bases from V and 8 bases from J, with 13 bases between. The CDR3 totals 15 residues. Uncontrolled infection, other autoimmune disease, pregnancy or lactation excluded patients. This clonotype was found many times.

The rearrangement uses TRBV15 and TRBJ1-4; no clear D gene. Sequenced: peripheral blood or thyroid tissue (not recorded which). The TCR was taken from a woman aged 25 to 39 with Graves' hyperthyroidism. This CDR3 reads CATSRDNGLGEKLFF. In DNA form, the CDR3 reads TGTGCCACCAGCAGAGATAACGGCCTAGGGGAAAAACTGTTTTTT. Complete variable domain (other parts from reference TRBV15 and TRBJ1-4): DAMVIQNPRYQVTQFGKPVTLSCSQTLNHNVMYWYQQKSSQAPKLLFHYYDKDFNNEADTPDNFQSRRPNTSFCFLDIRSPGLGDTAMYLCATSRDNGLGEKLFFGSGTQLSVL.